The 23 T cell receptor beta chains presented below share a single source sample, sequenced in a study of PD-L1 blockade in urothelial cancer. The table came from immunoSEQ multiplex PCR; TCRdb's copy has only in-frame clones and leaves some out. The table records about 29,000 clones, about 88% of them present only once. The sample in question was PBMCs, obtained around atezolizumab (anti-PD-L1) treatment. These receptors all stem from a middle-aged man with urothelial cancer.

The CDR3 DNA reads as TGTGCCAGCAGTGAACGGGCAGGGTACGCCTACAATGAGCAGTTCTTC. This translates into CASSERAGYAYNEQFF. This chain uses TRBV6-1 with TRBJ2-1, with D possibly TRBD1 on 5 matching bases. The V end lost 2 bases, the J end lost 2 bases, and 13 bases lay between the germline ends. This CDR3 has 16 amino acids. Looked up from germline, CDR1 is MNHNS and CDR2 is SASEGT.

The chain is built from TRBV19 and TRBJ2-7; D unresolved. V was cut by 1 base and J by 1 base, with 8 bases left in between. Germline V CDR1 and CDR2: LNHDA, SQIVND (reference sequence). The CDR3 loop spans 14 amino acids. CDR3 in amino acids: CASSIGFTSYEQYF. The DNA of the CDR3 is TGTGCCAGTAGTATAGGGTTTACTTCCTACGAGCAGTACTTC.

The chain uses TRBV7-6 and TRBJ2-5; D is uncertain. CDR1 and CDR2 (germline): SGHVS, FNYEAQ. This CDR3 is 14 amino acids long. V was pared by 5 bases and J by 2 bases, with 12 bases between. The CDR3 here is CASSVGSEQETQYF. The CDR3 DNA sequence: TGTGCCAGCAGCGTCGGGTCGGAACAAGAGACCCAGTACTTC.

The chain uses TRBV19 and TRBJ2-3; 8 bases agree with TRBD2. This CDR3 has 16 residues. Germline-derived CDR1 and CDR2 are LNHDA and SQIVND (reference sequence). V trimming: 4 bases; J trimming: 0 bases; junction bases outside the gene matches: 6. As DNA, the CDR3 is TGTGCCAGTAGTACCCGAACTAGCGGAAGCACAGATACGCAGTATTTT. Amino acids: CASSTRTSGSTDTQYF. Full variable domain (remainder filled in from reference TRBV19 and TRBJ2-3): DGGITQSPKYLFRKEGQNVTLSCEQNLNHDAMYWYRQDPGQGLRLIYYSQIVNDFQKGDIAEGYSVSREKKESFPLTVTSAQKNPTAFYLCASSTRTSGSTDTQYFGPGTRLTVL.

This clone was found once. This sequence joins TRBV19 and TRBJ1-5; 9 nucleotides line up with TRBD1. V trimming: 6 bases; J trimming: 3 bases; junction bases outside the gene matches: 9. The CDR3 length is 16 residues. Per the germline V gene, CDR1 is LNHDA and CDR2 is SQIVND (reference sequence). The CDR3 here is CASRTGTGTNNQPQHF. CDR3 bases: TGTGCCAGTAGGACCGGGACAGGGACTAACAATCAGCCCCAGCATTTT.

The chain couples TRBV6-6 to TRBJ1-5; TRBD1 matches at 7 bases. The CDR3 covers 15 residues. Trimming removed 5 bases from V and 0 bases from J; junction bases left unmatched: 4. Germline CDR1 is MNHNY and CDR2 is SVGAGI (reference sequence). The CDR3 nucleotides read TGTGCCAGCAGTCGGGACAGATATAGCAATCAGCCCCAGCATTTT. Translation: CASSRDRYSNQPQHF.

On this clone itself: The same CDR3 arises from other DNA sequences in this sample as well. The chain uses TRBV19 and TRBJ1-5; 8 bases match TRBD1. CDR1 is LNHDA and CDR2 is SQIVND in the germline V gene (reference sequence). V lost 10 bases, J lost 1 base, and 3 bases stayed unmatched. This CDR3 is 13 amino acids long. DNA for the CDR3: TGTGCCACTGACAGGGGAAGCAATCAGCCCCAGCATTTT. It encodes CATDRGSNQPQHF.

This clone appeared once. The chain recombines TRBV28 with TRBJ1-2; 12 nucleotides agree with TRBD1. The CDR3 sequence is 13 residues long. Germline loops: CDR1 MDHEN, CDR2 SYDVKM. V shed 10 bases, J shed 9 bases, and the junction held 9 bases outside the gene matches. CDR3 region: CATMGDRGLSYTF. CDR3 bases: TGTGCCACCATGGGGGACAGGGGGCTTAGCTACACCTTC.

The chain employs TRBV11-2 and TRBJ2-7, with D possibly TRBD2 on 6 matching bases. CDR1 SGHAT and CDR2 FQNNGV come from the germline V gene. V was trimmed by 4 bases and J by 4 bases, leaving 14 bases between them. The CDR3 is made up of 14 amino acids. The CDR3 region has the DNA TGTGCCAGCAGCTCCCCGGGGGTATGGTACGAGCAGTACTTC. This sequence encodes CASSSPGVWYEQYF. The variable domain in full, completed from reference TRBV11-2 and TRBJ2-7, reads EAGVAQSPRYKIIEKRQSVAFWCNPISGHATLYWYQQILGQGPKLLIQFQNNGVVDDSQLPKDRFSAERLKGVDSTLKIQPAKLEDSAVYLCASSSPGVWYEQYFGPGTRLTVT.

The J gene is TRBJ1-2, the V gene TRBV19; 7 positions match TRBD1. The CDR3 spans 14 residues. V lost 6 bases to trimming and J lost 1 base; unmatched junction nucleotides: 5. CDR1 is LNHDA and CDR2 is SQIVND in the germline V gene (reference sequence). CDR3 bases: TGTGCCAGTAGGCAAACAGGGGTTAACTATGGCTACACCTTC. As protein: CASRQTGVNYGYTF.

CDR3 sequence reads: CSVRLAGVGETQYF. CDR3 coding DNA: TGCAGCGTCCGGCTAGCGGGAGTCGGGGAGACCCAGTACTTC. The chain combines TRBV29-1 with TRBJ2-5; 10 bases match TRBD2. V was pared by 6 bases and J by 5 bases, with 9 bases of the junction left unmatched. The CDR3 is 14 amino acids. Germline CDR1 SQVTM, CDR2 ANQGSEA.

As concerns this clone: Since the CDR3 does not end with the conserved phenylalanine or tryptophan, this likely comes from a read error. Here the CDR3 reads CASSLGQGANSGYTS. The CDR3 coding sequence is TGTGCCAGCAGCTTGGGACAGGGGGCCAACTCTGGCTACACCTCC. The J gene is TRBJ1-2, the V gene TRBV5-6; TRBD1 aligns across 10 bases. Germline V gives CDR1 SGHDT, CDR2 YYEEEE. The CDR3 sequence is 15 residues long.

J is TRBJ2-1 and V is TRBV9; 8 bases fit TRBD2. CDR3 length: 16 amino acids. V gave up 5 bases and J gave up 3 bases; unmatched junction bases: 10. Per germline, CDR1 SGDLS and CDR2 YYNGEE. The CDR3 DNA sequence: TGTGCCAGCAGTGGTTCGGGAGGGCACTTCTACAATGAGCAGTTCTTC. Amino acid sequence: CASSGSGGHFYNEQFF.

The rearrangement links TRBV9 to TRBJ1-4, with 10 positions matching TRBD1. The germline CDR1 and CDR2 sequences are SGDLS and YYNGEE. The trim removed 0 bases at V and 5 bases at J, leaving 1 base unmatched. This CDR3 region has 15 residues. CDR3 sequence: CASSVEGQGNEKLFF. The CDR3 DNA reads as TGTGCCAGCAGCGTAGAGGGACAGGGGAATGAAAAACTGTTTTTT.

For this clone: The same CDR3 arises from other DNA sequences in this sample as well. The CDR3 nucleotides are TGCAGCGTCCCCACAGGGAATTGGGCCGGGGAGCTGTTTTTT. It translates to CSVPTGNWAGELFF. The V and J genes are TRBV29-1 and TRBJ2-2; maybe TRBD1 (6 bases). Germline CDR1 and CDR2: SQVTM and ANQGSEA. Trimming pared 6 bases from V and 6 bases from J, leaving 17 bases between. The CDR3 length is 14 residues.

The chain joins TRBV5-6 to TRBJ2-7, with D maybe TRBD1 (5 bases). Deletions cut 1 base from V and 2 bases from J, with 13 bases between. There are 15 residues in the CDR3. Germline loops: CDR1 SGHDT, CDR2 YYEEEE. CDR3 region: CASSLKPQGAYEQYF. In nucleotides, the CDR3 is TGTGCCAGCAGCTTGAAACCGCAGGGCGCCTACGAGCAGTACTTC. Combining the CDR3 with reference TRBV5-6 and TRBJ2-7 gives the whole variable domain DAGVTQSPTHLIKTRGQQVTLRCSPKSGHDTVSWYQQALGQGPQFIFQYYEEEERQRGNFPDRFSGHQFPNYSSELNVNALLLGDSALYLCASSLKPQGAYEQYFGPGTRLTVT.

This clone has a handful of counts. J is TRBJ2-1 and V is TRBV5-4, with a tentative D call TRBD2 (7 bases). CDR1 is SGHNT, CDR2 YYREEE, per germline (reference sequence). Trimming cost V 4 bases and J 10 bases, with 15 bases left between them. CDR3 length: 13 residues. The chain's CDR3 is CASSGYREGEQFF. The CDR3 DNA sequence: TGTGCCAGCAGCGGATACAGGGAGGGCGAGCAGTTCTTC.

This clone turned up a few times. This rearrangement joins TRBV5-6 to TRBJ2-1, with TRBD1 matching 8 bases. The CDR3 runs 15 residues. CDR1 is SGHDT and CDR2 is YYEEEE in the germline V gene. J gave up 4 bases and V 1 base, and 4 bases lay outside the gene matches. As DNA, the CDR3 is TGTGCCAGCAGCTTGTTTGGGACAGGTTACAATGAGCAGTTCTTC. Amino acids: CASSLFGTGYNEQFF.

Here the CDR3 DNA reads TGTGCCAGCAGCTTAGGGGGGGACTACAATGAGCAGTTCTTC. It yields the protein CASSLGGDYNEQFF. This chain uses TRBV7-9 with TRBJ2-1, with D possibly matching TRBD2 (6 bases). Trimming removed 1 base at V and 3 bases at J, with 7 bases between. Germline-derived CDR1 and CDR2 are SEHNR and FQNEAQ (reference sequence). This CDR3 contains 14 residues. Based on the CDR3 plus reference TRBV7-9 and TRBJ2-1, the full variable domain is DTGVSQNPRHKITKRGQNVTFRCDPISEHNRLYWYRQTLGQGPEFLTYFQNEAQLEKSRLLSDRFSAERPKGSFSTLEIQRTEQGDSAMYLCASSLGGDYNEQFFGPGTRLTVL.

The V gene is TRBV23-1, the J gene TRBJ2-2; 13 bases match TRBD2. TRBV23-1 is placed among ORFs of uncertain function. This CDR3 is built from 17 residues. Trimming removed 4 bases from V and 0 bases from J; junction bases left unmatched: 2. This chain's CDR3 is CASSRGTSGTNTGELFF. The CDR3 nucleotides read TGCGCCAGCAGTCGTGGGACTAGCGGGACGAACACCGGGGAGCTGTTTTTT.

CDR3 in amino acids: CASSLTMGGSSSYEQYF. CDR3 nucleotides: TGTGCCAGCAGCTTGACGATGGGGGGTAGTAGCTCCTACGAGCAGTACTTC. The chain recombines TRBV5-5 with TRBJ2-7, with D possibly matching TRBD2 (6 bases). The CDR3 length is 17 residues. Germline-derived CDR1 and CDR2 are SGHKS and YYEKEE (reference sequence). V lost 1 base and J lost 0, with 17 bases in between.

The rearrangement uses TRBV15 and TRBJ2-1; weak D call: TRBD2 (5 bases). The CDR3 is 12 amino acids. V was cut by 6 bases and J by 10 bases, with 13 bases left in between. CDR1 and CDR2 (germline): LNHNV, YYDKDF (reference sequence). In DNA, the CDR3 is TGTGCCACCAGGGGAGTGGGTCGGGAGCAGTTCTTC. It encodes CATRGVGREQFF.

CDR3 in amino acids: CASSPPEGYTGELFF. CDR3 nucleotide sequence: TGTGCCAGCTCACCCCCGGAGGGCTACACCGGGGAGCTGTTTTTT. The chain combines TRBV18 with TRBJ2-2; perhaps TRBD2 as D (6 bases). The CDR3 length is 15 residues. The germline CDR1 and CDR2 sequences are KGHSH and LQKENI. Trimming cost V 3 bases and J 3 bases, with 11 bases left between them.